The 27 T cell receptor beta chains below come from one sample, sequenced in a study of blood T cell repertoires in COVID-19. Sequencing used immunoSEQ multiplex PCR; TCRdb keeps in-frame clones, though not all of them. The table records 300,000 to 400,000 clones, over 75% of them present only once. Sequenced material: PBMCs or T cells enriched from blood (not recorded which). Receptors were obtained from a woman in her 30s who had recovered from COVID-19.

The chain links TRBV3-1 (or the pseudogene TRBV3-2) to TRBJ2-2, with a weak D call TRBD1 (5 bases). CDR3 size: 13 residues. The germline V gene has CDR1 LGHDT and CDR2 YNNKEL (reference sequence). Deletions cut 6 bases from V and 3 bases from J, with 8 bases between. CDR3 amino acids: CASRQQDTGELFF. In DNA, the CDR3 is TGTGCCAGCAGACAACAGGACACCGGGGAGCTGTTTTTT.

V usage is TRBV2 and J usage is TRBJ2-3; 12 nucleotides agree with TRBD1. V shed 5 bases, J shed 2 bases, and the junction held 5 bases outside the gene matches. Germline V CDR1 and CDR2: SNHLY, FYNNEI. The CDR3 is made up of 16 amino acids. The CDR3 DNA sequence: TGTGCCAGCAGTCGACCGGGACAGGGGGCCACAGATACGCAGTATTTT. Translating it yields CASSRPGQGATDTQYF.

The chain combines TRBV3-1 (or the pseudogene TRBV3-2) with TRBJ2-2; the D is unclear. The CDR3 spans 16 residues. V was trimmed by 0 bases and J by 2 bases, leaving 10 bases between them. Per germline, CDR1 LGHDT and CDR2 YNNKEL (reference sequence). The CDR3 spells CASSQDNEPNTGELFF. DNA for the CDR3: TGTGCCAGCAGCCAAGATAATGAGCCCAACACCGGGGAGCTGTTTTTT.

J is TRBJ1-1 and V is TRBV19; D is possibly TRBD1 (5 bases). This CDR3 contains 12 residues. V was pared by 1 base and J by 9 bases, with 9 bases between. The V gene's germline CDR1 is LNHDA and CDR2 SQIVND (reference sequence). The CDR3 sequence: CASSIGQPQAFF. The CDR3 DNA reads TGTGCCAGTAGTATAGGACAGCCTCAAGCTTTCTTT.

The genes are TRBV7-8 and TRBJ2-5; possibly TRBD1 for D (6 bases). The germline CDR1 and CDR2 sequences are SGHVS and FQNEAQ. V lost 3 bases to trimming and J lost 2 bases, with 13 bases between them. The CDR3 covers 15 residues. CDR3 bases: TGTGCCAGCAGCTTCGTGACAGGTCTACAAGAGACCCAGTACTTC. Translating it yields CASSFVTGLQETQYF. Variable domain in full (rest from reference TRBV7-8 and TRBJ2-5): GAGVSQSPRYKVAKRGQDVALRCDPISGHVSLFWYQQALGQGPEFLTYFQNEAQLDKSGLPSDRFFAERPEGSVSTLKIQRTQQEDSAVYLCASSFVTGLQETQYFGPGTRLLVL.

The sample holds one count of this clone. The chain links TRBV7-6 to TRBJ1-4, with a possible D match to TRBD1 (5 bases). Germline CDR1 and CDR2: SGHVS and FNYEAQ. The V end lost 5 bases, the J end lost 6 bases, and 19 bases lay between the germline ends. The CDR3 length is 16 residues. The CDR3 spells CASSLGWAGKDEKLFF. As DNA, the CDR3 is TGTGCCAGCAGCCTCGGGTGGGCAGGGAAAGATGAAAAACTGTTTTTT.

The J gene is TRBJ1-4, the V gene TRBV19; 10 nucleotides line up with TRBD1. The V and J ends lost 8 bases and 8 bases, in that order; junction bases with no gene match: 8. CDR1 is LNHDA, CDR2 SQIVND, per germline (reference sequence). This CDR3 has 14 amino acids. CDR3 DNA sequence: TGTGCCAGTCGTTCTGACAGGGGGCTCGAAAAACTGTTTTTT. Its protein is CASRSDRGLEKLFF.

This clone was observed a single time. This chain joins TRBV7-9 and TRBJ2-1, with 11 bases lining up with TRBD2. V gave up 4 bases and J gave up 4 bases; unmatched junction bases: 3. Germline assignment: CDR1 SEHNR and CDR2 FQNEAQ (reference sequence). The CDR3 is 15 residues long. DNA of the CDR3: TGTGCCAGCAGCTCTAGCGGGGGGCTTTACAATGAGCAGTTCTTC. Translation gives CASSSSGGLYNEQFF.

Points on this clone: Other nucleotide sequences in the sample specify the same CDR3. The V and J genes are TRBV12-3 or TRBV12-4 and TRBJ2-3; D unclear. CDR3 length equals 11 residues. The ends were cut back, 9 bases at V and 6 bases at J, with 10 bases in the middle. CDR3 bases: TGTGCCAGTTCAAGAACTGATACGCAGTATTTT. It codes for CASSRTDTQYF.

The chain links TRBV6-4 to TRBJ2-7; 10 bases align to TRBD2. Germline-derived CDR1 and CDR2 are MRHNA and SNTAGT. J gave up 2 bases and V 5 bases, and 6 bases lay outside the gene matches. The CDR3 contains 15 residues. The CDR3 is CASSPASGGPYEQYF. DNA of the CDR3: TGTGCCAGCAGTCCAGCTAGCGGGGGTCCCTACGAGCAGTACTTC.

The chain recombines TRBV4-1 with TRBJ2-3; the match to TRBD2 covers 7 bases. Germline V gene lookup returns CDR1 MGHRA and CDR2 YSYEKL. The ends lost 1 base at V and 10 bases at J; junction bases unmatched: 2. This CDR3 region has 12 residues. The CDR3 DNA sequence: TGCGCCAGCAGCCAAGGGGAGGGCCCGCAGTATTTT. The encoded protein is CASSQGEGPQYF.

The V gene is TRBV10-3, the J gene TRBJ2-7; 7 bases are a match to TRBD1. The V segment lost 6 bases and the J segment 4 bases; nucleotides outside the gene matches: 12. This CDR3 comprises 15 residues. CDR1 is ENHRY, CDR2 SYGVKD, per germline. CDR3 nucleotides: TGTGCCATCAGAACCCGGACAGGTCTAAGTTACGAGCAGTACTTC. It codes for CAIRTRTGLSYEQYF.

CDR3 loop: CASSRTPNTGELFF. The CDR3 bases are TGTGCCAGTAGCCGGACTCCTAACACCGGGGAGCTGTTTTTT. The J gene is TRBJ2-2, the V gene TRBV19, with a possible D match to TRBD2 (5 bases). The germline CDR1 and CDR2 sequences are LNHDA and SQIVND (reference sequence). Trimming shortened V by 6 bases and J by 2 bases, and 10 bases separated the two germline ends. The CDR3 consists of 14 residues.

The V call is TRBV6-2 or TRBV6-3, the J call TRBJ1-2, with D perhaps matching TRBD1 (5 bases). CDR1 MNHEY and CDR2 SVGEGT come from the germline V gene. CDR3 size: 15 residues. Trimming stripped 6 bases from V and 7 bases from J, with 21 bases between. Here the CDR3 DNA reads TGTGCCAGCAGCCAACCGGGACTCCAGGTCGGTGGCTACACCTTC. As protein: CASSQPGLQVGGYTF.

The V gene is TRBV5-5, the J gene TRBJ2-7; D is undetermined. Germline-derived CDR1 and CDR2 are SGHKS and YYEKEE (reference sequence). This CDR3 has 14 amino acids. V was clipped by 0 bases and J by 3 bases, with 10 bases between them. DNA of the CDR3: TGTGCCAGCAGCTTGGCCGACACGTTCTACGAGCAGTACTTC. Protein: CASSLADTFYEQYF.

V and J are TRBV6-6 and TRBJ2-1; TRBD1 agrees at 7 bases. Germline V lookup: CDR1 MNHNY, CDR2 SVGAGI (reference sequence). V lost 8 bases, J lost 4 bases, and 14 bases stayed unmatched. The CDR3 is 16 residues long. As DNA, the CDR3 is TGTGCCAGCGCACCCTTTGGGCAGGGGGTATACAATGAGCAGTTCTTC. Encoded protein: CASAPFGQGVYNEQFF.

The rearrangement links TRBV19 to TRBJ2-2, with D perhaps TRBD2 (5 bases). The CDR3 spans 15 residues. Trimming cost V 6 bases and J 5 bases, with 16 bases left between them. CDR1 and CDR2 (germline): LNHDA, SQIVND (reference sequence). The CDR3 DNA is TGTGCCAGTAGGGCCCAGGCTCCGGGGACCGGGGAGCTGTTTTTT. Translation gives CASRAQAPGTGELFF.

The chain couples TRBV5-1 to TRBJ1-1, with 8 bases identical to TRBD1. After removal of 3 bases from V and 3 bases from J, the junction contained 4 bases not matched to a gene. CDR1 and CDR2 (germline): SGHRS, YFSETQ. This CDR3 spans 14 amino acids. The CDR3 region has the DNA TGCGCCAGCAGCTCGACAGGGGTCGACACTGAAGCTTTCTTT. It encodes CASSSTGVDTEAFF.

The chain joins TRBV24-1 to TRBJ2-3, with TRBD1 identical over 9 bases. The CDR3 length is 15 residues. Trimming cost V 9 bases and J 6 bases; bases outside gene matches: 12. Germline assignment: CDR1 KGHDR and CDR2 SFDVKD. The CDR3 protein is CATGQDRGGLDTQYF. CDR3 bases: TGTGCCACCGGGCAGGACAGGGGAGGGTTGGATACGCAGTATTTT.

Written as DNA, the CDR3 is TGTGCCAGTACCAGGAGGGAGAGGGGTGAAGCTTTCTTT. It is translated as CASTRRERGEAFF. The chain is built from TRBV19 and TRBJ1-1; TRBD1 is a possible D gene (5 bases). This CDR3 region has 13 residues. V was shortened by 7 bases and J by 7 bases, with 16 bases between the two germline ends. Germline CDR1 reads LNHDA; CDR2 reads SQIVND (reference sequence).

The genes are TRBV6-5 and TRBJ2-7; no clear D gene. The V and J ends lost 7 bases and 0 bases respectively, with 7 bases between them. The germline V gene has CDR1 MNHEY and CDR2 SVGAGI. This CDR3 region has 12 residues. The CDR3 region is CASTVNSYEQYF. The CDR3 DNA reads TGTGCCAGCACCGTAAACTCCTACGAGCAGTACTTC.

This clone was picked up one time. This chain joins TRBV30 and TRBJ1-2; no clear D gene. The CDR3 sequence is 12 residues long. The ends were cut back, 1 base at V and 8 bases at J, with 11 bases in the middle. From germline, CDR1 is GTSNPN and CDR2 SVGIG (reference sequence). CDR3 sequence (DNA): TGTGCCTGGAGTGACTCCGCTTACGGCTACACCTTC. It is translated as CAWSDSAYGYTF.

V is TRBV5-1 and J is TRBJ2-3; TRBD1 aligns across 7 bases. Germline assignment: CDR1 SGHRS and CDR2 YFSETQ. The CDR3 contains 15 residues. Trimming at V came to 2 bases and at J to 2 bases, leaving 5 bases not matched to a gene. The CDR3 region has the DNA TGCGCCAGCAGCTTAAGGGGGCTCCCCACAGATACGCAGTATTTT. It translates to CASSLRGLPTDTQYF.

The genes are TRBV4-3 and TRBJ1-4; 9 positions agree with TRBD1. This CDR3 spans 15 amino acids. CDR1 is LGHNA and CDR2 is YSLEER in the germline V gene. Losses at the gene ends were 4 bases for V and 3 bases for J; bases not matched to a gene: 3. As DNA, the CDR3 is TGCGCCAGCAGCCCCGGGACAGGGCCTAATGAAAAACTGTTTTTT. It translates to CASSPGTGPNEKLFF.

The genes are TRBV6-5 and TRBJ1-6; TRBD1 aligns across 12 bases. The CDR3 covers 14 residues. V lost 8 bases, J lost 10 bases, and 6 bases stayed unmatched. Germline CDR1 is MNHEY and CDR2 is SVGAGI. The CDR3: CASRGQGAGSPLHF. CDR3 DNA: TGTGCCAGCCGGGGACAGGGGGCTGGGTCACCCCTCCACTTT.

V usage is TRBV13 and J usage is TRBJ2-5, with TRBD1 matching over 7 bases. Germline V lookup: CDR1 PRHDT, CDR2 FYEKMQ (reference sequence). Losses at the gene ends were 4 bases for V and 4 bases for J; bases not matched to a gene: 12. This CDR3 comprises 16 residues. The CDR3 sequence is CASSSHPDRVSETQYF. The CDR3 nucleotides read TGTGCCAGCAGCTCACACCCCGACAGGGTATCAGAGACCCAGTACTTC.

This clone was seen once. The chain is built from TRBV5-5 and TRBJ1-2, with TRBD1 matching over 7 bases. Trimming at V came to 6 bases and at J to 3 bases, leaving 5 bases not matched to a gene. Germline assignment: CDR1 SGHKS and CDR2 YYEKEE (reference sequence). The CDR3 extends over 13 amino acids. CDR3 bases: TGTGCCAGCACCCCGCAGGGGGACTATGGCTACACCTTC. It specifies CASTPQGDYGYTF.